The text below deals with one T cell receptor beta chain. There is no known antigen for this receptor. No much larger clone exists at a distance of one base, and base qualities are not known. The germline V gene specifies SGHTA as CDR1 and FQGNSA as CDR2. The germline ends are 11 bases apart after V is trimmed by 1 base and J by 5 bases. Including the terminal cysteine and phenylalanine, the CDR3 comprises 14 residues. The read is trimmed to its CDR3 DNA, 42 bases read in frame from base 1. The protocol used for the library was the immunoSEQ multiplex PCR assay. Entries here come from immuneACCESS through TCRdb and include only in-frame sequences with V and J called. Some clones fail to appear in such tables; in the studies checked, an unresolved V gene covers under half of the shortfall, and the cause of the remainder is unknown. The sample includes around 80,000 clones, with roughly 91% observed a single time. The ten largest clonotypes hold approximately 15% of the sample.

The data were taken from a study of control samples from healthy donors and cancer patients (dated by TCRdb to 2020 to 2022). The sequenced sample was blood. The chain uses TRBV7-2 and TRBJ1-2, with no confidently assigned D gene. The source of this sequence is a man in his fifties or sixties in good health. The DNA sequence follows: TGTGCCAGCAGCTTAGAGAGGACGGCTTATGGCTACACCTTC. It translates as CASSLERTAYGYTF. Where the CDR3 stops, the reference TRBV7-2 and TRBJ1-2 genes take over; the full variable domain is GAGVSQSPSNKVTEKGKDVELRCDPISGHTALYWYRQSLGQGLEFLIYFQGNSAPDKSGLPSDRFSAERTGGSVSTLTIQRTQQEDSAVYLCASSLERTAYGYTFGSGTRLTVV.